A single sample gave rise to the 31 T cell receptor beta chains below, sequenced in a study of blood T cell repertoires in COVID-19. Some clones are missing from TCRdb's copy, which holds only in-frame ones; the method was immunoSEQ multiplex PCR. The table shows more than 75,000 clones, with roughly 88% occurring only once. What was sequenced was peripheral blood. The receptors here all came from an older woman with acute or convalescent COVID-19.

The chain has TRBV30 and TRBJ1-1; 9 nucleotides line up with TRBD1. V was clipped by 2 bases and J by 6 bases; unmatched bases: 10. Germline-derived CDR1 and CDR2 are GTSNPN and SVGIG (reference sequence). The CDR3 runs 15 residues. The CDR3 DNA sequence: TGTGCCTGGAGTCAGATTCCGGGACAGGGCTCTGAAGCTTTCTTT. Translation gives CAWSQIPGQGSEAFF.

This sequence joins TRBV27 and TRBJ2-7, with D maybe TRBD1 (6 bases). Germline lookup yields CDR1 MNHEY and CDR2 SMNVEV (reference sequence). The CDR3 has 13 residues. V was pared by 3 bases and J by 2 bases, with 8 bases between. The CDR3 DNA reads TGTGCCAGCAGTTTCGGACAGACCTACGAGCAGTACTTC. Amino acids: CASSFGQTYEQYF.

The rearrangement uses TRBV29-1 and TRBJ2-3; 7 nucleotides match TRBD1. Per the germline V gene, CDR1 is SQVTM and CDR2 is ANQGSEA. This CDR3 region has 14 residues. V lost 4 bases to trimming and J lost 5 bases; unmatched junction nucleotides: 9. This chain's CDR3 is CSVGDRVWEDTQYF. The CDR3 nucleotides are TGCAGCGTTGGAGACAGGGTTTGGGAAGATACGCAGTATTTT.

The chain links TRBV19 to TRBJ1-5; D unclear. V was shortened by 3 bases and J by 3 bases, with 9 bases between the two germline ends. Germline CDR1 LNHDA, CDR2 SQIVND (reference sequence). The CDR3 totals 14 residues. CDR3 in DNA: TGTGCCAGTAGTATTGTGGAGAACAATCAGCCCCAGCATTTT. Encoded protein: CASSIVENNQPQHF.

The genes are TRBV7-2 and TRBJ2-7, with 8 bases lining up with TRBD1. With 3 bases clipped from V and 3 bases from J, the junction kept 4 bases outside the gene matches. Germline V gives CDR1 SGHTA, CDR2 FQGNSA. The CDR3 extends over 14 amino acids. The DNA for the CDR3 is TGTGCCAGCAGCTTTTACGGACAGGGCTACGAGCAGTACTTC. It specifies CASSFYGQGYEQYF.

The genes are TRBV28 and TRBJ1-5; D is possibly TRBD1 (6 bases). In germline, CDR1 is MDHEN, CDR2 SYDVKM. Deletions cut 5 bases from V and 5 bases from J, with 13 bases between. The CDR3 runs 14 residues. Here the CDR3 reads CASSGHGGHQPQHF. CDR3 DNA sequence: TGTGCCAGCAGTGGCCACGGGGGGCATCAGCCCCAGCATTTT.

This chain joins TRBV12-5 and TRBJ2-3; 13 positions match TRBD2. Germline lookup yields CDR1 LGHNT and CDR2 FRNRAP. This CDR3 is built from 14 residues. V lost 5 bases and J lost 8; bases outside the gene matches: 4. Here the CDR3 DNA reads TGTGCTAGTGGTAAAGGACTAGCGGGAGTTACGCAGTATTTT. This sequence encodes CASGKGLAGVTQYF.

The CDR3 spells CASSRTRDRTEKLFF. In nucleotides, the CDR3 is TGTGCCAGCAGCAGGACCCGGGACAGAACAGAAAAACTGTTTTTT. The chain combines TRBV5-4 with TRBJ1-4; 7 positions match TRBD1. After removal of 4 bases from V and 8 bases from J, the junction contained 11 bases not matched to a gene. The V gene's germline CDR1 is SGHNT and CDR2 YYREEE (reference sequence). There are 15 residues in the CDR3.

This sequence joins TRBV6-4 and TRBJ1-5; no firm D call. CDR3 length equals 13 residues. Trimming removed 2 bases at V and 9 bases at J, with 11 bases between. The germline V gene encodes CDR1 MRHNA and CDR2 SNTAGT. For the CDR3, the DNA is TGTGCCAGCAGTGACCCAGATTTTCGGCCCCAGCATTTT. Encoded protein: CASSDPDFRPQHF.

This rearrangement joins TRBV27 to TRBJ1-2; possible D gene TRBD1, 6 bases. Trimming left V 2 bases short and J 2 bases short, with 12 bases between. This CDR3 spans 15 amino acids. CDR1 is MNHEY, CDR2 SMNVEV, per germline (reference sequence). The CDR3 spells CASSLRRTENYGYTF. In DNA, the CDR3 is TGTGCCAGCAGTTTACGTCGGACAGAGAACTATGGCTACACCTTC.

The V call is TRBV18, the J call TRBJ1-4; TRBD1 aligns across 8 bases. The CDR3 covers 16 residues. Unmatched junction bases numbered 13, after V lost 5 bases and J lost 8 bases. Germline CDR1 and CDR2: KGHSH and LQKENI. The CDR3 loop reads CASSRAGQGGVEKLFF. The CDR3 DNA reads TGTGCCAGCTCAAGAGCCGGACAGGGCGGAGTAGAAAAACTGTTTTTT. The entire variable domain, with the rest obtained from reference TRBV18 and TRBJ1-4, is as follows: NAGVMQNPRHLVRRRGQEARLRCSPMKGHSHVYWYRQLPEEGLKFMVYLQKENIIDESGMPKERFSAEFPKEGPSILRIQQVVRGDSAAYFCASSRAGQGGVEKLFFGSGTQLSVL.

V and J are TRBV7-9 and TRBJ1-4, with TRBD1 identical over 7 bases. This CDR3 contains 17 residues. After removal of 4 bases from V and 8 bases from J, the junction contained 16 bases not matched to a gene. Germline CDR1 is SEHNR and CDR2 is FQNEAQ (reference sequence). CDR3 region: CASSSPWEGGAGEKLFF. The CDR3 nucleotides read TGTGCCAGCAGCTCCCCCTGGGAAGGGGGCGCCGGGGAAAAACTGTTTTTT.

The V gene is TRBV5-6, the J gene TRBJ2-7, with TRBD2 identical over 10 bases. V was clipped by 4 bases and J by 3 bases; unmatched bases: 7. This CDR3 is 15 amino acids long. The germline V gene encodes CDR1 SGHDT and CDR2 YYEEEE. CDR3 protein: CASSGGTSAIYEQYF. CDR3 bases: TGTGCCAGCAGCGGAGGGACTAGCGCGATCTACGAGCAGTACTTC.

The rearrangement links TRBV19 to TRBJ2-2; TRBD1 matches 8 bases. Per the germline V gene, CDR1 is LNHDA and CDR2 is SQIVND (reference sequence). This CDR3 is built from 16 residues. Trimming cost V 3 bases and J 4 bases; bases outside gene matches: 7. CDR3 DNA: TGTGCCAGTAGTATTAACAGGGGGTGGGTCACCGGGGAGCTGTTTTTT. Amino acid sequence: CASSINRGWVTGELFF.

This chain uses TRBV18 with TRBJ2-5; D might be TRBD1 (5 bases). This CDR3 contains 13 residues. From germline, CDR1 is KGHSH and CDR2 LQKENI. V was clipped by 5 bases and J by 5 bases, with 12 bases between them. CDR3: CASSKAGFETQYF. CDR3 sequence (DNA): TGTGCCAGCTCAAAAGCAGGGTTCGAGACCCAGTACTTC.

The CDR3 loop reads CAWSPSRVGAGQPQHF. The DNA of the CDR3 is TGTGCCTGGAGTCCCTCGAGAGTGGGGGCCGGACAGCCCCAGCATTTT. This chain connects TRBV30 to TRBJ1-5, with D perhaps TRBD1 (6 bases). This CDR3 comprises 16 residues. CDR1 is GTSNPN and CDR2 is SVGIG in the germline V gene (reference sequence). V shed 2 bases and J shed 7 bases, with 21 bases lying between them.

V and J are TRBV24-1 and TRBJ2-3; 9 bases match TRBD1. Trimming cost V 0 bases and J 1 base; bases outside gene matches: 1. The CDR3 is 16 amino acids. Germline V lookup: CDR1 KGHDR, CDR2 SFDVKD. CDR3 amino acids: CATSDLRTGGTDTQYF. The CDR3 nucleotides read TGTGCCACCAGTGATTTGCGGACAGGGGGCACAGATACGCAGTATTTT.

This clone showed up just once. A read error may produce the germline difference seen at one junction end. The chain uses TRBV6-1 and TRBJ1-1; D call uncertain. The CDR3 spans 13 residues. CDR1 MNHNS and CDR2 SASEGT come from the germline V gene. CDR3: CASSEEWTAAPGF. The CDR3 DNA sequence: TGTGCCAGCAGTGAAGAGTGGACGGCAGCCCCGGGGTTT.

This clone has a handful of counts. J is TRBJ1-1 and V is TRBV4-1; no firm D call. CDR3 length: 15 residues. The germline V and J ends were trimmed by 1 base and 2 bases, with 11 bases remaining between them. Germline CDR1 and CDR2: MGHRA and YSYEKL. The CDR3 sequence is CASSQGWHPNTEAFF. The CDR3, as DNA: TGCGCCAGCAGCCAAGGCTGGCACCCTAACACTGAAGCTTTCTTT.

This chain connects TRBV27 to TRBJ1-2; tentative D call: TRBD1 (6 bases). The germline V gene has CDR1 MNHEY and CDR2 SMNVEV (reference sequence). CDR3 length equals 13 residues. The ends were cut back, 6 bases at V and 0 bases at J, with 8 bases in the middle. The CDR3 protein is CASSNRANYGYTF. In DNA form, the CDR3 reads TGTGCCAGCAGCAACAGGGCTAACTATGGCTACACCTTC.

The table lists this clone with a count of one. The chain uses TRBV6-5 and TRBJ2-7, with D maybe TRBD1 (6 bases). The CDR3 contains 13 residues. V was trimmed by 10 bases and J by 3 bases, leaving 16 bases between them. The V gene's germline CDR1 is MNHEY and CDR2 SVGAGI. The CDR3 nucleotides read TGTGCCACCGGACAGCCCTTCCTCTACGAGCAGTACTTC. Its protein product is CATGQPFLYEQYF.

The genes are TRBV28 and TRBJ2-6; D not resolved. Looked up from germline, CDR1 is MDHEN and CDR2 is SYDVKM. V was cut by 5 bases and J by 2 bases, with 10 bases left in between. The CDR3 runs 15 residues. The CDR3 region has the DNA TGTGCCAGCAGTCTGGGCTTCACTGGGGCCAACGTCCTGACTTTC. Its translation is CASSLGFTGANVLTF.

The chain combines TRBV7-9 with TRBJ2-7, with 14 bases matching TRBD2. V lost 6 bases, J lost 4 bases, and 8 bases stayed unmatched. Germline V lookup: CDR1 SEHNR, CDR2 FQNEAQ (reference sequence). This CDR3 is 16 amino acids long. CDR3 nucleotide sequence: TGTGCCAGCAGGTCCGGACTAGCGGGGGGCCCTTACGAGCAGTACTTC. It encodes CASRSGLAGGPYEQYF.

This chain connects TRBV27 to TRBJ2-5, with D uncertain. The CDR3 loop spans 14 amino acids. Germline V gene data show CDR1 as MNHEY and CDR2 as SMNVEV (reference sequence). V lost 4 bases, J lost 2 bases, and 11 bases lay in between. The CDR3 loop reads CASSSREPQETQYF. DNA of the CDR3: TGTGCCAGCAGTTCCCGTGAGCCGCAAGAGACCCAGTACTTC.

The rearrangement links TRBV27 to TRBJ1-2, with 9 bases lining up with TRBD1. V lost 6 bases to trimming and J lost 3 bases; unmatched junction nucleotides: 8. Germline V gene sequence: CDR1 MNHEY, CDR2 SMNVEV (reference sequence). This CDR3 contains 15 residues. CDR3 nucleotide sequence: TGTGCCAGCAGGGGGGACAGGGTAGGACACTATGGCTACACCTTC. Translating it yields CASRGDRVGHYGYTF.

J is TRBJ2-7 and V is TRBV11-3, with 11 bases lining up with TRBD1. J was trimmed by 1 base and V by 5 bases; bases with no gene match: 4. The CDR3 has 15 amino acids. Germline V lookup: CDR1 SGHNT, CDR2 YENEEA. The CDR3 sequence is CASSPGQGVSYEQYF. CDR3 DNA: TGTGCCAGCAGCCCGGGACAGGGGGTTTCCTACGAGCAGTACTTC. Looking up the rest from reference TRBV11-3 and TRBJ2-7 gives the full variable domain: EAGVVQSPRYKIIEKKQPVAFWCNPISGHNTLYWYLQNLGQGPELLIRYENEEAVDDSQLPKDRFSAERLKGVDSTLKIQPAELGDSAVYLCASSPGQGVSYEQYFGPGTRLTVT.

The V gene is TRBV5-1, the J gene TRBJ2-1; 12 nucleotides match TRBD2. The CDR3 runs 20 residues. Per germline, CDR1 SGHRS and CDR2 YFSETQ. The junction had 16 bases not matched to a gene; V was cut back by 4 bases and J by 2 bases. CDR3 loop: CASSTPTSGSSPKAYNEQFF. The CDR3 bases are TGCGCCAGCAGCACCCCGACTAGCGGGAGTAGTCCGAAAGCCTACAATGAGCAGTTCTTC.

The J gene is TRBJ2-7, the V gene TRBV28; D gene uncertain. The ends were cut back, 3 bases at V and 2 bases at J, with 14 bases in the middle. The length of the CDR3 is 15 residues. The germline gives CDR1 MDHEN, CDR2 SYDVKM. CDR3 region: CASSLGGPTTYEQYF. Here the CDR3 DNA reads TGTGCCAGCAGTTTGGGTGGGCCTACAACCTACGAGCAGTACTTC.

The J gene is TRBJ2-7, the V gene TRBV19, with D possibly being TRBD1 (6 bases). The V end was cut by 5 bases, the J end by 0 bases, with 14 bases between. The germline gives CDR1 LNHDA, CDR2 SQIVND (reference sequence). The CDR3 is made up of 15 amino acids. The CDR3 sequence is CASSLTGMSSYEQYF. Here the CDR3 DNA reads TGTGCCAGTAGTTTAACAGGGATGAGCTCCTACGAGCAGTACTTC.

A few counts support this clone. The J gene is TRBJ1-2, the V gene TRBV2; tentative D call: TRBD1 (5 bases). Germline V lookup: CDR1 SNHLY, CDR2 FYNNEI. Trimming left V 7 bases short and J 6 bases short, with 15 bases between. CDR3 length: 13 amino acids. The CDR3 reads CASNQDKGDGYTF. CDR3 DNA: TGTGCCAGCAACCAGGACAAGGGCGATGGCTACACCTTC.

V gene TRBV5-1 combines with J gene TRBJ2-2; 10 positions agree with TRBD2. The germline V gene has CDR1 SGHRS and CDR2 YFSETQ. This CDR3 spans 15 amino acids. With 4 bases clipped from V and 4 bases from J, the junction kept 4 bases outside the gene matches. The CDR3, as DNA: TGCGCCAGCAGCGATACTAGCGGGACCACCGGGGAGCTGTTTTTT. Protein sequence: CASSDTSGTTGELFF. Drawing the rest from reference TRBV5-1 and TRBJ2-2, the complete variable domain is KAGVTQTPRYLIKTRGQQVTLSCSPISGHRSVSWYQQTPGQGLQFLFEYFSETQRNKGNFPGRFSGRQFSNSRSEMNVSTLELGDSALYLCASSDTSGTTGELFFGEGSRLTVL.